The 3 T cell receptor beta chains presented below share a single source sample, sequenced in a study of response to subunit inactivated influenza vaccine. TCRdb called the RT-PCR reads again in MiXCR, with one record for every CDR3 protein. The sample shows fewer than 800,000 distinct CDR3 sequences, about 15% of them seen only once. This sample comprised PBMCs from blood, obtained roughly 13 days after vaccination. The receptors originated from a man aged 50 or older who received an inactivated influenza vaccine.

The chain employs TRBV2 and TRBJ2-5, with 7 nucleotides matching TRBD2. This CDR3 has 13 amino acids. Looked up from germline, CDR1 is SNHLY and CDR2 is FYNNEI. Losses at the gene ends were 9 bases for V and 4 bases for J; bases not matched to a gene: 8. This CDR3 reads CARATSVGETQYF. DNA of the CDR3: TGTGCCAGGGCTACTAGCGTAGGAGAGACCCAGTACTTC.

This clonotype showed up just a few times. CDR3 amino acids: CASSQDGHPNTEAFF. The CDR3 nucleotides read TGTGCCAGCAGCCAAGATGGACACCCGAACACTGAAGCTTTCTTT. The chain couples TRBV3-1 to TRBJ1-1; TRBD1 is a possible D gene (5 bases). V gave up 0 bases and J gave up 1 base, with 9 bases separating them. This CDR3 has 15 amino acids. CDR1 and CDR2 (germline): LGHDT, YNNKEL (reference sequence).

This clonotype was seen a handful of times. The chain carries TRBV20-1 and TRBJ1-1; unclear D gene. The ends were cut back, 1 base at V and 5 bases at J, with 11 bases in the middle. CDR1 is DFQATT, CDR2 SNEGSKA, per germline (reference sequence). The CDR3 spans 13 residues. The CDR3 DNA sequence: TGCAGTGCTAGAGGGCGGGGTGAAACTGAAGCTTTCTTT. Protein sequence: CSARGRGETEAFF.